Listed below are T cell receptor beta chains from one sample, sequenced in a study of vaccination effects on CD4 cells after COVID-19. Some clones are missing from TCRdb's copy, which holds only in-frame ones; the method was immunoSEQ multiplex PCR. The sample gives just over 20,000 clones, approximately 63% of which show up once; about 16% is in the top ten. What these receptors recognize is not known. The material was CD4+ T cells from PBMCs cultured with HCoV-229E spike peptides, obtained before COVID-19 vaccination. These TCRs come from a human donor who received a COVID-19 vaccine. Both conserved end residues are part of each CDR3. Fields, in order: V gene, D gene, clone size, J gene, CDR3 DNA, CDR3 protein. D genes are given only for firm matches. Expanded clones get a size class; other rows say once, few or many, or leave the size out.

TRBV10-1	.	.	TRBJ2-2	TGCGCCAGCCTAGAGTCGAACACCGGGGAGCTGTTTTTT	CASLESNTGELFF
TRBV7-2	TRBD2	.	TRBJ2-5	TGTGCCAGCAGCTTCGGGACTACACAAGAGACCCAGTACTTC	CASSFGTTQETQYF
TRBV18	.	.	TRBJ2-7	TGTGCCAGCTCACTCAAAAAACAGGGCGAGCAGTACTTC	CASSLKKQGEQYF
TRBV10-3	TRBD1	.	TRBJ1-6	TGTGCCATCAGGACAGGGGCTAATTCACCCCTCCACTTT	CAIRTGANSPLHF
TRBV2	.	.	TRBJ2-2	TGTGCCAGCATTTACCACGGGGAGCTGTTTTTT	CASIYHGELFF
TRBV9	.	.	TRBJ1-6	TGTGCCAGCAGCGTCGGGGGGCGGTCACCCCTCCACTTT	CASSVGGRSPLHF
TRBV5-6	.	.	TRBJ2-1	TGTGCCAGCAGCGACGATATGAGAAACAATGAGCAGTTCTTC	CASSDDMRNNEQFF
TRBV6-5	.	.	TRBJ2-7	TGTGCCAGCAGCCGCTCAAATTCGGGCGAGCAGTACTTC	CASSRSNSGEQYF
TRBV6-1	.	.	TRBJ2-1	TGTGCCAGCAGTGACCCCCAACTAGGGCAGTTCTTC	CASSDPQLGQFF
TRBV3-1/TRBV3-2	.	.	TRBJ1-4	TGTGCCAGCAGCCCTCGCGGGTACGAAAAACTGTTTTTT	CASSPRGYEKLFF
TRBV19	.	.	TRBJ2-3	TGTGCCAGTAGTATAGATCTCACAGATACGCAGTATTTT	CASSIDLTDTQYF
TRBV7-9	TRBD2	.	TRBJ2-5	TGTGCCAGCAGCTTCCCAGCGGGGGGGCAGGAGACCCAGTACTTC	CASSFPAGGQETQYF
TRBV19	TRBD1	.	TRBJ1-1	TGTGCCAGTAGTGACTCACAGGGGAGGCGTACCACTGAAGCTTTCTTT	CASSDSQGRRTTEAFF
TRBV10-3	TRBD2	.	TRBJ2-3	TGTGCCATCAGCCCGGGGACTAGTTTAAGTTCAGATACGCAGTATTTT	CAISPGTSLSSDTQYF
TRBV7-2	.	.	TRBJ2-5	TGTGCCAGCAGCTTAGTGGGGACTCAGCACGTTGGGGAGACCCAGTACTTC	CASSLVGTQHVGETQYF
TRBV5-1	.	.	TRBJ2-3	TGCGCCACCCTAAGGCAAAGCACAGATACGCAGTATTTT	CATLRQSTDTQYF
TRBV11-2	.	.	TRBJ2-1	TGTGCCAGCAGCGTCCTCGGTAGATCCTACAATGAGCAGTTCTTC	CASSVLGRSYNEQFF
TRBV4-2	.	.	TRBJ1-3	TGTGCCAGCACTCTAAATGGCTGGATCTCTGGAAACACCATATATTTT	CASTLNGWISGNTIYF
TRBV30	.	few	TRBJ1-4	TGTGCCTGGAGTGGGGGGTCGGAAAAACTGTTTTTT	CAWSGGSEKLFF
TRBV27	.	.	TRBJ1-2	TGTGCCAGCAGTTTGAGGGCGACTAACTATGGCTACACCTTC	CASSLRATNYGYTF
TRBV4-2	TRBD1	few	TRBJ1-5	TGTGCCAGCAGCCAATCCCGGGACAGGGCCAATCAGCCCCAGCATTTT	CASSQSRDRANQPQHF
TRBV10-1	.	few	TRBJ2-2	TGCGCCAGCAGTGACCTGCGGAACGCGAACACCGGGGAGCTGTTTTTT	CASSDLRNANTGELFF
TRBV5-1	.	few	TRBJ2-7	TGCGCCAGCAGCCGGGCTGGGGCCTACGAGCAGTACTTC	CASSRAGAYEQYF
TRBV15	.	.	TRBJ2-1	TGTGCCACCAGCAGAGATCTGGCAGCCCCCAATGAGCAGTTCTTC	CATSRDLAAPNEQFF
TRBV18	.	few	TRBJ2-7	TGTGCCAGCTCACCAATGGCTAGCCCCCTCGAGCAGTACTTC	CASSPMASPLEQYF
TRBV2	.	.	TRBJ1-5	TGTGCCAGCGGTAGGGACCGGGGGGACAATCAGCCCCAGCATTTT	CASGRDRGDNQPQHF
TRBV6-4	.	.	TRBJ1-3	TGTGCCAGCAGTGCCGGCCGCTCTGGAAACACCATATATTTT	CASSAGRSGNTIYF
TRBV6-1	.	.	TRBJ1-6	TGTGCCAGCAGTGAATTCCGGGTCGAGAATTCACCCCTCCACTTT	CASSEFRVENSPLHF
TRBV4-1	TRBD2	.	TRBJ2-5	TGCGCCAGCAGCCAAATACTAGCGACTGTAGAGACCCAGTACTTC	CASSQILATVETQYF
TRBV4-1	TRBD2	.	TRBJ2-3	TGCGCCAGCAGCCCGACTAGCGGGAGAGGCACAGATACGCAGTATTTT	CASSPTSGRGTDTQYF
TRBV6-5	TRBD2	.	TRBJ2-3	TGTGCCAGCAGTTACCGGAGCGGGGGCACAGATACGCAGTATTTT	CASSYRSGGTDTQYF
TRBV3-1/TRBV3-2	.	.	TRBJ1-4	TGTGCCAGCAGCCAAGCGGCAGTTAATGAAAAACTGTTTTTT	CASSQAAVNEKLFF
TRBV27	TRBD1	.	TRBJ1-2	TGTGCCAGTGGGACAGGGGTTTATGGCTACACCTTC	CASGTGVYGYTF
TRBV29-1	TRBD2	.	TRBJ2-1	TGCAGCGTTGAAGATCGTGCTAGCGGGAGCCAGGGTGAGCAGTTCTTC	CSVEDRASGSQGEQFF
TRBV19	.	.	TRBJ1-1	TGTGCCAGTACAAAAGGGGCATTTCCTCCGAACACTGAAGCTTTCTTT	CASTKGAFPPNTEAFF
TRBV11-3	.	.	TRBJ2-7	TGTGCCAGCAGCTTAGGTCCAGGGCGGCAGTACTTC	CASSLGPGRQYF
TRBV20-1	.	.	TRBJ2-5	TGCAGTGCTAGCACTAAAGAGACCCAGTACTTC	CSASTKETQYF
TRBV5-1	TRBD1	.	TRBJ1-1	TGCGCCAGCAGCTCCCCACAGGGGGCAAGCACTGAAGCTTTCTTT	CASSSPQGASTEAFF
TRBV7-6	.	.	TRBJ2-7	TGTGCCAGCAGTCCTGTCCTTAGCTCCTACGAGCAGTACTTC	CASSPVLSSYEQYF
TRBV6-5	.	few	TRBJ2-5	TGTGCCAGCACCAGAACAGGGTTCCAAGAGACCCAGTACTTC	CASTRTGFQETQYF
TRBV12-3/TRBV12-4	.	.	TRBJ1-6	TGTGCCAGCAGTTTGCCCTACCCACCCCTCCACTTT	CASSLPYPPLHF
TRBV15	.	.	TRBJ1-1	TGTGCCACCAGCATTCAGAACACTGAAGCTTTCTTT	CATSIQNTEAFF
TRBV6-4	TRBD1	.	TRBJ2-1	TGTGCCAGCAGTGACCCGGGACAGGGCCCCGGGGGTAGCTCCTACAATGAGCAGTTCTTC	CASSDPGQGPGGSSYNEQFF
TRBV6-5	TRBD2	.	TRBJ2-1	TGTGCCAGCGTTACTAGCGGGAGTAATGAGCAGTTCTTC	CASVTSGSNEQFF
TRBV15	.	few	TRBJ1-2	TGTGCCACCAGCAGAGGGCAGGGATCCGGCTACACCTTC	CATSRGQGSGYTF
TRBV12-5	TRBD2	.	TRBJ2-5	TGTGCTAGTGTACTAGGACTAGCGGGAGTGTCAGAGACCCAGTACTTC	CASVLGLAGVSETQYF
TRBV6-6	.	once	TRBJ1-5	TGTGCCAGCGCGGGAGGGGGTAGCAATCAGCCCCAGCATTTT	CASAGGGSNQPQHF
TRBV6-6	.	.	TRBJ2-7	TGTGCCAGCAGTTACACCTCCGAGCAGTACTTC	CASSYTSEQYF